The 32 T cell receptor beta chains presented below share a single source sample, sequenced in a study of OX40 agonist ivuxolimab in advanced cancers. Some clones are missing from TCRdb's copy, which holds only in-frame ones; the method was immunoSEQ multiplex PCR. The sample has about 150,000 clones, approximately 94% seen once. The specimen comprised CD4+ or CD8+ T cells sorted from blood, sampled in a trial of the OX40 agonist ivuxolimab. The receptors shown here come from an adult with an advanced solid tumor such as melanoma, head and neck, liver or kidney cancer.

The chain couples TRBV5-5 to TRBJ1-1; D unresolved. The CDR3 sequence is 13 residues long. Germline V CDR1 and CDR2: SGHKS, YYEKEE (reference sequence). Trimming stripped 5 bases from V and 1 base from J, with 9 bases between. The CDR3 DNA reads as TGTGCCAGCAGGACGGAACAGAACACTGAAGCTTTCTTT. Translation gives CASRTEQNTEAFF.

In this sample, this clone turned up once. The chain links TRBV18 to TRBJ1-4; D may be TRBD1 (5 bases). The CDR3 length is 16 residues. CDR1 KGHSH and CDR2 LQKENI come from the germline V gene. Trimming took off 6 bases at V and 0 bases at J, with 14 bases between the two ends. CDR3: CASSPTGLATNEKLFF. CDR3 DNA sequence: TGTGCCAGCTCCCCTACGGGACTTGCAACTAATGAAAAACTGTTTTTT.

This rearrangement joins TRBV7-2 to TRBJ2-7; D might be TRBD1 or TRBD2, each matching 5 bases. V was cut by 1 base and J by 0 bases, with 10 bases left in between. The CDR3 totals 15 residues. CDR1 SGHTA and CDR2 FQGNSA come from the germline V gene. The CDR3 is CASSLVGDDSYEQYF. The CDR3 DNA reads as TGTGCCAGCAGCTTAGTGGGGGACGACTCCTACGAGCAGTACTTC.

The CDR3: CASSANNYGYTF. DNA of the CDR3: TGTGCCAGCAGCGCTAATAACTATGGCTACACCTTC. This rearrangement joins TRBV5-4 to TRBJ1-2; the D is unclear. The CDR3 spans 12 residues. Trimming cost V 4 bases and J 1 base, with 5 bases left between them. Germline V lookup: CDR1 SGHNT, CDR2 YYREEE (reference sequence).

The V call is TRBV5-4, the J call TRBJ1-2; 8 bases fit TRBD1. The CDR3 covers 15 residues. Trimming took 4 bases from V and 4 from J; bases not matched to a gene: 9. Germline lookup yields CDR1 SGHNT and CDR2 YYREEE (reference sequence). CDR3 in amino acids: CASSATGGRPYGYTF. CDR3 DNA: TGTGCCAGCAGCGCTACAGGGGGGCGACCCTATGGCTACACCTTC.

The chain couples TRBV6-4 to TRBJ1-1, with 7 bases aligning to TRBD1. This CDR3 contains 14 residues. V trimming: 7 bases; J trimming: 1 base; junction bases outside the gene matches: 6. Germline CDR1 MRHNA, CDR2 SNTAGT. The CDR3 coding sequence is TGTGCCAGCAACCAACACAGGGGGAACACTGAAGCTTTCTTT. This translates into CASNQHRGNTEAFF.

The chain combines TRBV11-2 with TRBJ2-3; the D gene is possibly TRBD1 (6 bases). V was shortened by 1 base and J by 2 bases, with 13 bases between the two germline ends. CDR1 SGHAT and CDR2 FQNNGV come from the germline V gene. CDR3 length equals 16 residues. Written as DNA, the CDR3 is TGTGCCAGCAGCTTAGTGGGCAGGGGTATCACAGATACGCAGTATTTT. This encodes CASSLVGRGITDTQYF.

The CDR3 bases are TGTGCCAGCAGCTTACTCGGGACAGGGTTCTACAATGAGCAGTTCTTC. Translating it yields CASSLLGTGFYNEQFF. This rearrangement joins TRBV7-2 to TRBJ2-1; 9 nucleotides agree with TRBD1. The germline gives CDR1 SGHTA, CDR2 FQGNSA. Unmatched junction bases numbered 5, after V lost 2 bases and J lost 3 bases. CDR3 length: 16 amino acids.

The rearrangement joins TRBV6-5 to TRBJ1-5; a weak D match, TRBD1 (6 bases). The CDR3 runs to 14 residues. Trimming took off 5 bases at V and 6 bases at J, with 14 bases between the two ends. The germline V gene has CDR1 MNHEY and CDR2 SVGAGI. The CDR3 sequence is CASSVQGSGQPQHF. The DNA of the CDR3 is TGTGCCAGCAGTGTACAGGGATCCGGTCAGCCCCAGCATTTT.

CDR3 DNA: TGCGCCAGCAGTCTGATGTGGGTCAGTCCCGATACGCAGTATTTT. Its protein product is CASSLMWVSPDTQYF. The chain employs TRBV5-1 and TRBJ2-3, with unresolved D. The CDR3 runs to 15 residues. Germline V gives CDR1 SGHRS, CDR2 YFSETQ. Trimming removed 5 bases at V and 6 bases at J, with 19 bases between.

The chain links TRBV27 to TRBJ1-2; D unresolved. V lost 8 bases and J lost 6, with 19 bases in between. Germline V gene lookup returns CDR1 MNHEY and CDR2 SMNVEV (reference sequence). This CDR3 is 14 amino acids long. CDR3 residues: CASGPGWGDHGYTF. CDR3 DNA: TGTGCCAGCGGTCCGGGGTGGGGTGACCATGGCTACACCTTC.

In nucleotides, the CDR3 is TGTGCCAGCAGCAAAGGGGGAAGGCAGGGGAAAAATCAACCCCAGCATTTT. Protein: CASSKGGRQGKNQPQHF. The chain couples TRBV21-1 to TRBJ1-5; the table's D call TRBD1 went unverified against the DNA. TRBV21-1 is recorded as a pseudogene. This CDR3 comprises 17 residues.

The rearrangement uses TRBV7-6 and TRBJ2-1, with TRBD2 identical over 7 bases. With V trimmed by 4 bases and J by 0 bases, 6 bases remained unmatched. The CDR3 loop spans 16 amino acids. The germline V gene encodes CDR1 SGHVS and CDR2 FNYEAQ. As DNA, the CDR3 is TGTGCCAGCAGCTCCCGGGGCGGGAGCTCCTACAATGAGCAGTTCTTC. This encodes CASSSRGGSSYNEQFF.

This clone was recorded once. The chain is built from TRBV6-1 and TRBJ2-7, with TRBD2 matching over 8 bases. The V gene's germline CDR1 is MNHNS and CDR2 SASEGT. V gave up 3 bases and J gave up 1 base; unmatched junction bases: 5. The CDR3 is 15 amino acids. CDR3 residues: CASSESGGPSYEQYF. CDR3 bases: TGTGCCAGCAGTGAGAGCGGGGGCCCTTCCTACGAGCAGTACTTC.

The chain uses TRBV7-2 and TRBJ2-7; D uncertain. The V gene lost 5 bases and the J gene lost 3 bases, with 11 bases spanning the gap. This CDR3 comprises 13 residues. Germline V CDR1 and CDR2: SGHTA, FQGNSA. The DNA of the CDR3 is TGTGCCAGCAGCCCTCGGGCCTACTACGAGCAGTACTTC. Residues: CASSPRAYYEQYF. Using reference TRBV7-2 and TRBJ2-7 for the parts outside the CDR3, the full variable domain is GAGVSQSPSNKVTEKGKDVELRCDPISGHTALYWYRQSLGQGLEFLIYFQGNSAPDKSGLPSDRFSAERTGGSVSTLTIQRTQQEDSAVYLCASSPRAYYEQYFGPGTRLTVT.

The chain is built from TRBV5-1 and TRBJ2-5, with unresolved D. The CDR3 consists of 14 residues. V lost 3 bases and J lost 4, with 13 bases in between. Germline values: CDR1 SGHRS, CDR2 YFSETQ. The chain's CDR3 is CASSWARAGETQYF. Written as DNA, the CDR3 is TGCGCCAGCAGCTGGGCCCGAGCCGGAGAGACCCAGTACTTC.

V and J are TRBV5-4 and TRBJ2-5, with D maybe TRBD2 (7 bases). Germline CDR1 SGHNT, CDR2 YYREEE (reference sequence). The length of the CDR3 is 18 residues. With 4 bases removed from V and 5 bases from J, the gap between germline ends came to 27 bases. The CDR3 loop reads CASSPSPDSGREVETQYF. As DNA, the CDR3 is TGTGCCAGCAGCCCCTCCCCGGACAGTGGCCGGGAGGTCGAGACCCAGTACTTC. Combining the CDR3 with reference TRBV5-4 and TRBJ2-5 gives the whole variable domain ETGVTQSPTHLIKTRGQQVTLRCSSQSGHNTVSWYQQALGQGPQFIFQYYREEENGRGNFPPRFSGLQFPNYSSELNVNALELDDSALYLCASSPSPDSGREVETQYFGPGTRLLVL.

This clone was found once. The rearrangement joins TRBV6-5 to TRBJ1-5; D is perhaps TRBD1 (5 bases). Germline V gene sequence: CDR1 MNHEY, CDR2 SVGAGI. Trimming removed 0 bases at V and 5 bases at J, with 14 bases between. The CDR3 loop spans 16 amino acids. The CDR3 sequence is CASSYSSGALDQPQHF. The CDR3 DNA reads as TGTGCCAGCAGTTACTCTTCCGGGGCCCTGGATCAGCCCCAGCATTTT.

The CDR3 region is CASSPQSNQPQHF. The CDR3 DNA follows: TGTGCCAGCTCACCACAGAGCAATCAGCCCCAGCATTTT. The V gene is TRBV18, the J gene TRBJ1-5; no reliable D call. Germline loops: CDR1 KGHSH, CDR2 LQKENI. The V and J ends lost 1 base and 1 base respectively, with 2 bases between them. The CDR3 sequence is 13 residues long.

This rearrangement joins TRBV18 to TRBJ2-2; possible D gene TRBD2, 5 bases. The CDR3 is made up of 15 amino acids. CDR1 and CDR2 (germline): KGHSH, LQKENI. With 0 bases removed from V and 7 bases from J, the gap between germline ends came to 12 bases. CDR3 in amino acids: CASSPPSGSRGELFF. The CDR3 region has the DNA TGTGCCAGCTCACCACCGTCGGGGTCCCGCGGGGAGCTGTTTTTT.

This chain joins TRBV4-1 and TRBJ1-2; the D is unclear. Germline V lookup: CDR1 MGHRA, CDR2 YSYEKL. The CDR3 has 18 amino acids. Between the trimmed V and J ends, which lost 0 bases and 0 bases, there was a span of 17 bases. The CDR3 DNA follows: TGCGCCAGCAGCCAAGATCGTAAGCCGCAACCTCCTAACTATGGCTACACCTTC. It translates to CASSQDRKPQPPNYGYTF.

The chain has TRBV5-1 and TRBJ2-7, with D maybe TRBD1 (6 bases). Trimming shortened V by 4 bases and J by 4 bases, and 18 bases separated the two germline ends. Germline CDR1 and CDR2: SGHRS and YFSETQ. The CDR3 extends over 15 amino acids. This CDR3 is CASSRLAGVSYEQYF. In DNA, the CDR3 is TGCGCCAGCAGCCGACTTGCAGGGGTATCTTACGAGCAGTACTTC.

The rearrangement uses TRBV6-5 and TRBJ1-1, with D unresolved. The CDR3 sequence is 11 residues long. Germline loops: CDR1 MNHEY, CDR2 SVGAGI. Between the trimmed V and J ends, which lost 10 bases and 0 bases, there was a span of 6 bases. The CDR3 here is CATRLNTEAFF. CDR3 bases: TGTGCCACGCGGTTGAACACTGAAGCTTTCTTT.

The J gene is TRBJ1-2, the V gene TRBV18; D unclear. V gave up 3 bases and J gave up 8 bases, with 13 bases separating them. Germline CDR1 KGHSH, CDR2 LQKENI. The CDR3 runs to 13 residues. The DNA of the CDR3 is TGTGCCAGCTCACCCCGGGGAGTCGAAGGCTACACCTTC. This sequence encodes CASSPRGVEGYTF.

J is TRBJ2-1 and V is TRBV11-2; D is unclear. V lost 0 bases to trimming and J lost 3 bases, with 12 bases between them. This CDR3 region has 16 residues. Germline values: CDR1 SGHAT, CDR2 FQNNGV. The CDR3 loop is CASSLELGLGYNEQFF. Written as DNA, the CDR3 is TGTGCCAGCAGCTTAGAGTTGGGGTTAGGCTACAATGAGCAGTTCTTC.

J is TRBJ2-5 and V is TRBV10-2, with TRBD2 matching over 11 bases. CDR1 is WSHSY and CDR2 is SAAADI in the germline V gene. This CDR3 comprises 15 residues. V shed 10 bases and J 2 bases; nucleotides not matched to a gene: 9. The CDR3 DNA is TGCGCCACCCTAGCGGGGGGCTTCGGACAAGAGACCCAGTACTTC. Residues: CATLAGGFGQETQYF.

This clone appeared once. V and J are TRBV9 and TRBJ2-7; maybe TRBD2 (6 bases). Germline V CDR1 and CDR2: SGDLS, YYNGEE. The V end was cut by 4 bases, the J end by 5 bases, with 22 bases between. The CDR3 loop spans 16 amino acids. This chain's CDR3 is CASSLSGGVNWDEQYF. The CDR3 DNA reads as TGTGCCAGCAGCCTAAGTGGAGGGGTAAATTGGGACGAGCAGTACTTC.

The chain couples TRBV20-1 to TRBJ2-5; D is unresolved. The CDR3 length is 10 residues. Germline values: CDR1 DFQATT, CDR2 SNEGSKA (reference sequence). V lost 6 bases, J lost 4 bases, and 6 bases lay in between. CDR3 nucleotide sequence: TGCAGTGCAACCGGAGAGACCCAGTACTTC. Protein sequence: CSATGETQYF.

The V gene is TRBV6-1, the J gene TRBJ1-1; a possible D gene is TRBD1 (6 bases). Per germline, CDR1 MNHNS and CDR2 SASEGT. With 5 bases removed from V and 1 base from J, the gap between germline ends came to 14 bases. This CDR3 region has 15 residues. This chain's CDR3 is CASSWSGGANTEAFF. CDR3 sequence (DNA): TGTGCCAGCAGTTGGTCCGGGGGGGCGAACACTGAAGCTTTCTTT.

The chain has TRBV7-8 and TRBJ2-1, with D possibly TRBD1 on 6 matching bases. The ends were cut back, 1 base at V and 8 bases at J, with 18 bases in the middle. CDR1 and CDR2 (germline): SGHVS, FQNEAQ. The CDR3 runs to 16 residues. The CDR3 sequence is CASSLGGAGDLDEQFF. CDR3 nucleotides: TGTGCCAGCAGCTTAGGAGGGGCAGGGGATCTCGATGAGCAGTTCTTC.

The chain joins TRBV7-2 to TRBJ1-1; D gene unclear. V lost 2 bases, J lost 0 bases, and 10 bases lay in between. The CDR3 is 15 residues long. Germline CDR1 is SGHTA and CDR2 is FQGNSA. CDR3 in DNA: TGTGCCAGCAGCTTATTTGCAGGAGTGAACACTGAAGCTTTCTTT. This sequence encodes CASSLFAGVNTEAFF.

The V call is TRBV9, the J call TRBJ2-5, with TRBD2 identical over 7 bases. The CDR3 spans 15 residues. Per germline, CDR1 SGDLS and CDR2 YYNGEE. After removal of 2 bases from V and 2 bases from J, the junction contained 6 bases not matched to a gene. CDR3 nucleotide sequence: TGTGCCAGCAGCGTGACCGGGACTATACAAGAGACCCAGTACTTC. Translation: CASSVTGTIQETQYF.